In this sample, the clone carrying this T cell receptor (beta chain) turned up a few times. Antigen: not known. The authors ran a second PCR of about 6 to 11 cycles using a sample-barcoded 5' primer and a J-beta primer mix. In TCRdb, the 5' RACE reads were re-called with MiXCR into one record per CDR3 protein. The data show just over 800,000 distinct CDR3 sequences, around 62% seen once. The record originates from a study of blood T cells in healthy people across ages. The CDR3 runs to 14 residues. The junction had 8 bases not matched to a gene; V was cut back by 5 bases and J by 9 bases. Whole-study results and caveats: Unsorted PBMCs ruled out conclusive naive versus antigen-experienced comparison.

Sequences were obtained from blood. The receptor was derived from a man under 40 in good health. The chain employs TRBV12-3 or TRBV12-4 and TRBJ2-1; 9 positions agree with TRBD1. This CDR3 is CASSPLQGAFEQFF. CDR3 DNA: TGTGCCAGCAGTCCTTTACAGGGGGCGTTTGAGCAGTTCTTC.